One and the same sample provided the 15 T cell receptor beta chains below, sequenced in a study of T cells in women clearing cervical HPV infection. Libraries were prepared by immunoSEQ multiplex PCR; TCRdb keeps only in-frame clonotypes and omits some of them. The sample table includes about 36,000 clones. Sequenced: blood buffy coat. The receptors were gathered from a woman aged 18-69 years with a cervical HPV16 infection that either progressed to CIN3+ or cleared (not recorded which).

Points on this clone: From the germline J gene comes the end of the CDR3, since the read stops 3 residues before it. The chain links TRBV19 to TRBJ2-3; 9 nucleotides match TRBD1. J gave up 3 bases and V 3 bases, and 4 bases lay outside the gene matches. The length of the CDR3 is 15 residues. The V gene's germline CDR1 is LNHDA and CDR2 SQIVND (reference sequence). Here the CDR3 reads CASSIDRGRTDTQYF. CDR3 DNA, as far as it was read: TGTGCCAGTAGTATCGACAGGGGGAGGACAGATACG.

As for this clone: The CDR3 end lies 3 residues beyond the end of the read and is filled in from the germline J gene. This chain uses TRBV7-6 with TRBJ1-1; weak D call: TRBD1 (6 bases). The V end lost 1 base, the J end lost 4 bases, and 10 bases lay between the germline ends. The CDR3 is 14 amino acids. CDR1 and CDR2 (germline): SGHVS, FNYEAQ. The part of the CDR3 DNA that was read is TGTGCCAGCAGCTTAGGGGGGCTAGGCACTGAA. Its protein product is CASSLGGLGTE. The complete CDR3 protein is CASSLGGLGTEAFF.

On this clone itself: The read is 3 residues too short to cover the CDR3 end, so that end is filled in from the germline J gene. The chain links TRBV7-9 to TRBJ2-3; a possible D gene is TRBD1 (6 bases). CDR1 and CDR2 (germline): SEHNR, FQNEAQ (reference sequence). This CDR3 region has 14 residues. The chain's CDR3 is CASSLFTGLETQYF. Partial CDR3 DNA: TGTGCCAGCAGCCTATTCACAGGGCTGGAGACG.

Comments on this clone: The read terminates 3 residues ahead of where the CDR3 ends, so the germline J gene completes it. V gene TRBV5-5 combines with J gene TRBJ2-3; tentative D call: TRBD1 (6 bases). Germline V gene data show CDR1 as SGHKS and CDR2 as YYEKEE (reference sequence). The CDR3 covers 15 residues. CDR3 bases read: TGTGCCAGCAGCCTATACGGACAGTCGAAAGAGACG. This sequence encodes CASSLYGQSKET. The complete CDR3 protein is CASSLYGQSKETQYF.

Concerning this clone: The read stops 3 residues short of the end of the CDR3; the missing end is completed from the germline J gene. The chain employs TRBV18 and TRBJ2-3; D gene ambiguous. Germline V gives CDR1 KGHSH, CDR2 LQKENI. The CDR3 consists of 12 residues. V lost 2 bases to trimming and J lost 7 bases, with 7 bases between them. The CDR3 is CASSPEQHTQYF. CDR3 DNA (partial): TGTGCCAGCTCACCAGAACAACATACG.

Remarks on this clone: The sequenced fragment ends 3 residues before the CDR3 boundary, so the rest is inferred from the germline J gene. V usage is TRBV2 and J usage is TRBJ1-5, with D possibly matching TRBD1 (5 bases). Deletions cut 6 bases from V and 2 bases from J, with 11 bases between. This CDR3 is built from 14 residues. The V gene's germline CDR1 is SNHLY and CDR2 FYNNEI. The CDR3 bases that were read are TGTGCCAGCAGCCAGGGTTTGCGCAATCAGCCC. Translation: CASSQGLRNQP. The full-length CDR3 reads as CASSQGLRNQPQHF.

With regard to this clone: From the germline J gene comes the end of the CDR3, since the read stops 3 residues before it. The V and J genes are TRBV6-1 and TRBJ2-1; possible D gene TRBD1, 5 bases. Germline assignment: CDR1 MNHNS and CDR2 SASEGT. The CDR3 has 13 amino acids. The V and J ends lost 4 bases and 8 bases respectively, with 12 bases between them. The CDR3 reads CASSASRVHEQFF. The covered CDR3 bases are TGTGCCAGCAGTGCGTCCAGGGTCCATGAG.

Comments on this clone: The read ends 3 residues early relative to the CDR3; the germline J gene fills the gap. The chain couples TRBV30 to TRBJ2-3; 7 bases agree with TRBD1. Germline V gives CDR1 GTSNPN, CDR2 SVGIG (reference sequence). CDR3 length: 11 amino acids. J lost 7 bases, V lost 5 bases, and 3 bases had no gene match. The CDR3 here is CAWEGANTQYF. The covered CDR3 bases are TGTGCCTGGGAGGGGGCAAATACG.

To note about this clone: The CDR3 extends 3 residues past the end of the read, so its final part is completed from the germline J gene. The rearrangement uses TRBV6-4 and TRBJ2-2; perhaps TRBD1 as D (5 bases). Germline V gene data show CDR1 as MRHNA and CDR2 as SNTAGT. The CDR3 covers 15 residues. V lost 0 bases, J lost 0 bases, and 5 bases lay in between. The CDR3 loop is CASSDSGANTGELFF. The sequenced CDR3 bases are TGTGCCAGCAGTGACTCAGGGGCGAACACCGGGGAG.

A note on this clone: The CDR3 goes on 3 residues after the read ends, and that part is filled in from the germline J gene. The J gene is TRBJ2-2, the V gene TRBV19, with 7 nucleotides matching TRBD1. The CDR3 runs 15 residues. Germline CDR1 reads LNHDA; CDR2 reads SQIVND (reference sequence). The DNA read from the CDR3 is TGTGCCAGTAGTATTGGGACAGCGAAAAATTCACCG. The encoded protein is CASSIGTAKNSP. The entire CDR3 sequence reads CASSIGTAKNSPLFF.

Points on this clone: The DNA ends 3 residues before the CDR3 does, and the rest of the CDR3 is filled in from the germline J gene. This rearrangement joins TRBV5-1 to TRBJ1-2; D is undetermined. The CDR3 is 14 residues long. With 1 base removed from V and 1 base from J, the gap between germline ends came to 8 bases. CDR1 SGHRS and CDR2 YFSETQ come from the germline V gene. The CDR3 DNA, read in part, is TGCGCCAGCAGCTTGTCAGATTTTAACTATGGC. It encodes CASSLSDFNYG. The whole CDR3 reads CASSLSDFNYGYTF.

Turning to this clone: The read ends 3 residues before the CDR3 terminus; that terminus is restored from the germline J gene. The chain employs TRBV6-4 and TRBJ1-1, with 7 bases fitting TRBD1. CDR1 and CDR2 (germline): MRHNA, SNTAGT. This CDR3 has 13 residues. V was pared by 4 bases and J by 6 bases, with 5 bases of the junction left unmatched. The CDR3 here is CASSAVRGAEAFF. The DNA read from the CDR3 is TGTGCCAGCAGTGCGGTCAGGGGGGCTGAA.

Comment on this clone: The read comes to an end 3 residues before the CDR3 does, leaving the germline J gene to fill in the end. The chain links TRBV6-1 to TRBJ2-3, with a weak D call TRBD1 (5 bases). Germline lookup yields CDR1 MNHNS and CDR2 SASEGT. CDR3 length: 13 amino acids. CDR3 DNA (partial): TGTGCCAGCAGTGGGACATTTGATGAGACG. Residues: CASSGTFDET. The full-length CDR3 reads as CASSGTFDETQYF.

About this clone itself: The read terminates 3 residues ahead of where the CDR3 ends, so the germline J gene completes it. This chain joins TRBV28 and TRBJ1-5; 9 positions agree with TRBD1. With 4 bases clipped from V and 2 bases from J, the junction kept 9 bases outside the gene matches. The germline V gene encodes CDR1 MDHEN and CDR2 SYDVKM. This CDR3 is built from 17 residues. The CDR3 loop is CASSSRDRVWGNQPQHF. CDR3 bases read: TGTGCCAGCAGTTCCCGGGACAGGGTCTGGGGCAATCAGCCC.

Regarding this clone: The read gets to within 3 residues of the CDR3 end, and the germline J gene fills in the rest. The genes are TRBV5-6 and TRBJ2-2; tentative D call: TRBD2 (6 bases). This CDR3 spans 15 amino acids. CDR1 is SGHDT, CDR2 YYEEEE, per germline. The CDR3 loop reads CASSLGGVMMSPLFF. CDR3 DNA (partial): TGTGCCAGCAGCTTGGGGGGGGTCATGATGTCACCG.